These 11 T cell receptor beta chains originate from one sample sequenced in a study of blood T cell repertoires in COVID-19. Method: immunoSEQ multiplex PCR; TCRdb's copy keeps in-frame clones and lacks some. Of roughly 160,000 clones listed, roughly 70% were seen once; the top ten hold around 3%. The specimen sequenced was peripheral blood. The receptors here all came from a woman of 80 years or more with acute or convalescent COVID-19.

This chain links TRBV19 with TRBJ2-3; perhaps TRBD2 as D (6 bases). The CDR3 loop spans 18 amino acids. Germline V gene lookup returns CDR1 LNHDA and CDR2 SQIVND (reference sequence). Trimming removed 2 bases from V and 4 bases from J, with 22 bases in between. DNA of the CDR3: TGTGCCAGTAGTATAAGGCCGGGAGCTTCGACGGGGGCAGATACGCAGTATTTT. Its protein is CASSIRPGASTGADTQYF.

This clone was detected once. The gene calls are TRBV28 and TRBJ2-5; 7 bases map to TRBD1. Germline V CDR1 and CDR2: MDHEN, SYDVKM. Trimming cost V 6 bases and J 5 bases; bases outside gene matches: 6. The CDR3 totals 13 residues. The CDR3 region is CASRHRGRETQYF. The CDR3 DNA reads TGTGCCAGCAGGCACAGGGGTCGGGAGACCCAGTACTTC.

This clone was counted a few times. The genes are TRBV2 and TRBJ1-2; D unclear. This CDR3 has 11 residues. Trimming took off 8 bases at V and 8 bases at J, with 12 bases between the two ends. In germline, CDR1 is SNHLY, CDR2 FYNNEI. As DNA, the CDR3 is TGTGCCAGCGAAAGGACTTGGGGCTACACCTTC. Translation: CASERTWGYTF.

The chain joins TRBV13 to TRBJ1-2; TRBD1 matches 7 bases. The V segment lost 5 bases and the J segment 8 bases; nucleotides outside the gene matches: 14. There are 15 residues in the CDR3. Germline lookup yields CDR1 PRHDT and CDR2 FYEKMQ (reference sequence). The CDR3 sequence: CASSRGNEGAEGYTF. For the CDR3, the DNA is TGTGCCAGCAGCCGAGGAAACGAGGGGGCAGAAGGCTACACCTTC.

The J gene is TRBJ2-7, the V gene TRBV19; 12 bases line up with TRBD1. V trimming: 8 bases; J trimming: 4 bases; junction bases outside the gene matches: 15. The germline V gene has CDR1 LNHDA and CDR2 SQIVND (reference sequence). The CDR3 covers 17 residues. The CDR3 nucleotides read TGTGCCAGTTGCGACCTAACCGGGACAGGGGGCAAGTACGAGCAGTACTTC. Encoded protein: CASCDLTGTGGKYEQYF.

Ten or more counts support this clone. The chain employs TRBV4-3 and TRBJ2-5, with 9 bases matching TRBD1. V was clipped by 3 bases and J by 6 bases; unmatched bases: 2. The CDR3 is 13 amino acids. CDR1 LGHNA and CDR2 YSLEER come from the germline V gene. CDR3 nucleotides: TGCGCCAGCAGCCAGGACAGGGGTCAGACCCAGTACTTC. It codes for CASSQDRGQTQYF.

The V and J genes are TRBV6-5 and TRBJ1-4, with D unresolved. Trimming left V 8 bases short and J 1 base short, with 11 bases between. Germline V CDR1 and CDR2: MNHEY, SVGAGI. The CDR3 has 14 residues. For the CDR3, the DNA is TGTGCCAGCGGCACCGGGAGAACTAATGAAAAACTGTTTTTT. Its protein is CASGTGRTNEKLFF.

J is TRBJ2-7 and V is TRBV7-9; the match to TRBD1 covers 12 bases. Per germline, CDR1 SEHNR and CDR2 FQNEAQ (reference sequence). The CDR3 length is 16 residues. V lost 0 bases to trimming and J lost 3 bases; unmatched junction nucleotides: 3. This CDR3 reads CASSLAGTGGYYEQYF. CDR3 DNA sequence: TGTGCCAGCAGCTTAGCAGGGACAGGGGGCTACTACGAGCAGTACTTC. The whole variable domain, remainder taken from reference TRBV7-9 and TRBJ2-7, is DTGVSQNPRHKITKRGQNVTFRCDPISEHNRLYWYRQTLGQGPEFLTYFQNEAQLEKSRLLSDRFSAERPKGSFSTLEIQRTEQGDSAMYLCASSLAGTGGYYEQYFGPGTRLTVT.

The genes are TRBV6-1 and TRBJ2-7; a possible D gene is TRBD1 (6 bases). The germline V gene has CDR1 MNHNS and CDR2 SASEGT. This CDR3 is built from 14 residues. V lost 3 bases, J lost 1 base, and 10 bases lay in between. The CDR3 sequence: CASSEIGQSYEQYF. CDR3 sequence (DNA): TGTGCCAGCAGTGAGATCGGACAGTCCTACGAGCAGTACTTC.

The gene calls are TRBV28 and TRBJ2-7; the match to TRBD1 covers 12 bases. Germline values: CDR1 MDHEN, CDR2 SYDVKM. CDR3 size: 15 residues. J was trimmed by 7 bases and V by 6 bases; bases with no gene match: 10. The CDR3 is CASRHPGQGAQEQYF. The CDR3 nucleotides read TGTGCCAGCAGACATCCGGGACAGGGGGCCCAAGAGCAGTACTTC.

J is TRBJ2-7 and V is TRBV6-2 or TRBV6-3; 9 bases match TRBD2. With V trimmed by 5 bases and J by 5 bases, 10 bases remained unmatched. The CDR3 length is 15 residues. Germline V lookup: CDR1 MNHEY, CDR2 SVGEGT. CDR3 region: CASSALASGIDEQYF. The CDR3 DNA reads TGTGCCAGCAGTGCCCTTGCTAGCGGGATTGACGAGCAGTACTTC.